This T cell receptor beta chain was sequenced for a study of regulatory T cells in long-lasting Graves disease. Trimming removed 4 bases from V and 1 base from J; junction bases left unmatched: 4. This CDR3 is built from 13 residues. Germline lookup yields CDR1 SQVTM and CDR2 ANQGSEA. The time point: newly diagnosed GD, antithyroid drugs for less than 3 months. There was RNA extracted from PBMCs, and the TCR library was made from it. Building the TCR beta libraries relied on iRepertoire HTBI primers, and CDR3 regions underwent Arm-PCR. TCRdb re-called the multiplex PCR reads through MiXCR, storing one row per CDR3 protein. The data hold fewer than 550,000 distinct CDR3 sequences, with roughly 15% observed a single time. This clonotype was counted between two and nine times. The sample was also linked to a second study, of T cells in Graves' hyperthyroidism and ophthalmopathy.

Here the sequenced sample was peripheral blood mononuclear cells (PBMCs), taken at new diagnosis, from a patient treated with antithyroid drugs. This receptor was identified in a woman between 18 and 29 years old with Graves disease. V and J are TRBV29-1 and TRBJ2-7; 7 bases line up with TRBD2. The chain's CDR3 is CSVVPSGSYEQYF. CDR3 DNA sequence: TGCAGCGTTGTCCCTAGCGGTTCCTACGAGCAGTACTTC.